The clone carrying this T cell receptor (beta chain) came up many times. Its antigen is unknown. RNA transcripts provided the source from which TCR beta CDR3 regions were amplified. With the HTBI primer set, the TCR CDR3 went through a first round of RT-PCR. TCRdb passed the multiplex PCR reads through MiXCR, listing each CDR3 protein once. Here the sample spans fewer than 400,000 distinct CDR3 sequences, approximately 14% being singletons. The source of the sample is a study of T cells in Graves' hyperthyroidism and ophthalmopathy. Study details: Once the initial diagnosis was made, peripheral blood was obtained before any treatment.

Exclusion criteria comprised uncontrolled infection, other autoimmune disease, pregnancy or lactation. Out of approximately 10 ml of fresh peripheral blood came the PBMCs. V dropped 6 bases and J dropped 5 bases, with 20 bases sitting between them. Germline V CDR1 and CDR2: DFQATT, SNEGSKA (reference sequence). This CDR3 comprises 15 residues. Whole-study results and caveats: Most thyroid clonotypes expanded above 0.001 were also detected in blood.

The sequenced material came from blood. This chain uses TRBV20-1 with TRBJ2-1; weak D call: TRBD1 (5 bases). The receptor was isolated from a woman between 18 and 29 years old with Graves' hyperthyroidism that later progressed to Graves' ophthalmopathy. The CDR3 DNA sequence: TGCAGTGCCAGGGCCCCAGACAGCCTTGACAATGAGCAGTTCTTC. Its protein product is CSARAPDSLDNEQFF.